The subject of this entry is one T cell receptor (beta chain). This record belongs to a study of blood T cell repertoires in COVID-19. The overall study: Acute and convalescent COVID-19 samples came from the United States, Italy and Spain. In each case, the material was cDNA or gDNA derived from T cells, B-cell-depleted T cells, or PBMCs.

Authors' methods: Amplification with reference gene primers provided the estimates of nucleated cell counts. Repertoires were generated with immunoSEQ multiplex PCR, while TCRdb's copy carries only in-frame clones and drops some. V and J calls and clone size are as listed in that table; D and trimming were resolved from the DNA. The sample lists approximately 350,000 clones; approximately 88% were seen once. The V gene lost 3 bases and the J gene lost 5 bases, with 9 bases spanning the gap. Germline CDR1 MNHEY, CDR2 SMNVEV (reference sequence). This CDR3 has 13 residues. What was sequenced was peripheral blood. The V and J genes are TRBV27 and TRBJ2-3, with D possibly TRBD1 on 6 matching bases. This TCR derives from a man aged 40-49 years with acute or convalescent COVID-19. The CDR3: CASSFGRGDTQYF. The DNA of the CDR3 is TGTGCCAGCAGTTTCGGCAGGGGAGATACGCAGTATTTT.